This is a list of T cell receptor beta chains from one sample in a study of lymphopenia after photon versus proton radiotherapy. Sequenced by immunoSEQ multiplex PCR; TCRdb stores in-frame clones only, minus some. The sample includes some 30,000 clones, roughly 90% seen only once; the top ten take approximately 6.2%. The sample was peripheral blood, taken from a patient treated with photon-based radiotherapy. All receptors come from a woman aged 45-59 years with pancreatic cancer. The CDR3 runs from the conserved cysteine through the conserved F or W. A D gene is named only where the DNA matches it firmly. Clone size is stated in some rows and not others, as once, few, many or a class when expanded.

J	size	D	V	DNA	CDR3
TRBJ2-1	.	.	TRBV18	TGTGCCAGCTCACCACCGCGGGCAGTCGGTTTCAATGAGCAGTTCTTC	CASSPPRAVGFNEQFF
TRBJ2-1	.	TRBD1	TRBV2	TGTGCCAGCAGGGGAAGATCCGGGACAGGAAACAATGAGCAGTTCTTC	CASRGRSGTGNNEQFF
TRBJ1-1	.	.	TRBV9	TGTGCCAGTTCTCGAGGTAACACTGAAGCTTTCTTT	CASSRGNTEAFF
TRBJ1-2	.	TRBD1	TRBV7-9	TGTGCCAGCAGCCAACGAGGGACAGGGACGGACTATGGCTACACCTTC	CASSQRGTGTDYGYTF
TRBJ1-2	.	.	TRBV7-2	TGTGCCAGCAGCTTAGTCCGGGGAGGAGGCTACACCTTC	CASSLVRGGGYTF
TRBJ2-3	.	TRBD2	TRBV4-3	TGCGCCAGCAGCCAAGATCCGGCGGGAGCTACAGATACGCAGTATTTT	CASSQDPAGATDTQYF
TRBJ1-4	.	.	TRBV2	TGTGCCAGCAGTGGTGGGACCGGCGAAAAACTGTTTTTT	CASSGGTGEKLFF
TRBJ1-3	.	.	TRBV7-2	TGTGCCAGCAGCTTAGTCAGGGGAGTTGGCTCTGGAAACACCATATATTTT	CASSLVRGVGSGNTIYF
TRBJ1-5	.	.	TRBV5-1	TGCGCCAGCAGCTTGGATCCAGGGAGCAATCAGCCCCAGCATTTT	CASSLDPGSNQPQHF
TRBJ2-7	once	.	TRBV19	TGTGCCAGTAGTAGTCCACGTAACGGCTACGGCGAGCAGTACTTC	CASSSPRNGYGEQYF
TRBJ1-4	.	TRBD1	TRBV6-1	TGTGCCAGCAGTGAAATCGCCGGGACAGGGAATGAAAAACTGTTTTTT	CASSEIAGTGNEKLFF
TRBJ2-5	.	.	TRBV30	TGTGCCTGGCTTAGCGGAACAGGACCCCAGTACTTC	CAWLSGTGPQYF
TRBJ1-1	once	.	TRBV28	TGTGCCAGCAGAAACAGGAACACTGAAGCTTTCTTT	CASRNRNTEAFF
TRBJ2-1	.	TRBD2	TRBV29-1	TGCAGCGTGGAAAGACTAGCGGGAGTATACGAGCAGTTCTTC	CSVERLAGVYEQFF
TRBJ2-1	.	.	TRBV18	TGTGCCAGCTCACCACCGACAAGGAATGAGCAGTTCTTC	CASSPPTRNEQFF
TRBJ2-1	once	.	TRBV28	TGTGCCAGCAGTCCGCTGAGCTCCTACAATGAGCAGTTCTTC	CASSPLSSYNEQFF
TRBJ1-2	.	TRBD1	TRBV15	TGTGCCACCAGCAGAGATTGGTTAGGGACAGGGACCTACACCTTC	CATSRDWLGTGTYTF
TRBJ1-3	.	.	TRBV27	TGTGCCAGCAGGCAAGGTCGGAGCTCTGGAAACACCATATATTTT	CASRQGRSSGNTIYF
TRBJ2-2	.	.	TRBV2	TGTGCCAGCAGTAATAACCCAACGCTTAACACCGGGGAGCTGTTTTTT	CASSNNPTLNTGELFF
TRBJ1-4	.	.	TRBV11-2	TGTGCCAGCAGCTTAATTGGGACGGCTAATGAAAAACTGTTTTTT	CASSLIGTANEKLFF
TRBJ1-1	.	.	TRBV4-3	TGCGCCAGCTCCCTAGGGGCGGTGGGGAACACTGAAGCTTTCTTT	CASSLGAVGNTEAFF
TRBJ1-3	.	.	TRBV28	TGTGCCAGCAGCTACGGAACAGGGCTGGGAAACACCATATATTTT	CASSYGTGLGNTIYF
TRBJ2-5	.	.	TRBV6-5	TGTGCCAGCAGCCCACTCCAGACAGCGCAAGAGACCCAGTACTTC	CASSPLQTAQETQYF
TRBJ2-1	.	TRBD2	TRBV7-9	TGTGCCAGCAGCTTAGCTAGCGGGGACTCCTACAATGAGCAGTTCTTC	CASSLASGDSYNEQFF
TRBJ2-3	.	TRBD1	TRBV7-2	TGTGCCAGCAGCTTGAGGACAGGGGGCATGGCGGGAAAGGATACGCAGTATTTT	CASSLRTGGMAGKDTQYF
TRBJ2-2	.	TRBD1	TRBV5-4	TGTGCCAGCAGCTTGCGGGACAGGGGAAACACCGGGGAGCTGTTTTTT	CASSLRDRGNTGELFF